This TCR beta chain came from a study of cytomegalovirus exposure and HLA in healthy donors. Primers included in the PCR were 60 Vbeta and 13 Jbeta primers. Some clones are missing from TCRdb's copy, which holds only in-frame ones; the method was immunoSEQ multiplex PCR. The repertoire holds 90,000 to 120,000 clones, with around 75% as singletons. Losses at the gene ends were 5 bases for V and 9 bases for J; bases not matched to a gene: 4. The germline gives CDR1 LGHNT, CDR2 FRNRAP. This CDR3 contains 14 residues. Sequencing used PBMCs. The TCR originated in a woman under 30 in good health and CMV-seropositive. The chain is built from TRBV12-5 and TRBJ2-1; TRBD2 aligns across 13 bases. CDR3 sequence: CASGERTSGSEQFF. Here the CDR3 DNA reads TGTGCTAGTGGTGAAAGGACTAGCGGGAGTGAGCAGTTCTTC.